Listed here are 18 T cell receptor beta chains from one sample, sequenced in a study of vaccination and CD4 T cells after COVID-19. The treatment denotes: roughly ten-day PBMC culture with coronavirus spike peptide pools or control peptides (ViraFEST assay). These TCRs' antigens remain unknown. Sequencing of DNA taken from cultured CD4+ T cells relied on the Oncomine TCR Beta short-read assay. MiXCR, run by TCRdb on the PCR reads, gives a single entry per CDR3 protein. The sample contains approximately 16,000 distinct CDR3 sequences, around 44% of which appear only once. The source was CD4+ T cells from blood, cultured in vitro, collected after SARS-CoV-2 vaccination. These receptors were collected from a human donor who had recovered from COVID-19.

For the CDR3, the DNA is TGTGCCACCAGTCGGGACAGGGCGGCAGATACGCAGTATTTT. As protein: CATSRDRAADTQYF. V is TRBV24-1 and J is TRBJ2-3, with 9 bases matching TRBD1. The CDR3 runs to 14 residues. Germline CDR1 is KGHDR and CDR2 is SFDVKD. V trimming: 6 bases; J trimming: 4 bases; junction bases outside the gene matches: 4.

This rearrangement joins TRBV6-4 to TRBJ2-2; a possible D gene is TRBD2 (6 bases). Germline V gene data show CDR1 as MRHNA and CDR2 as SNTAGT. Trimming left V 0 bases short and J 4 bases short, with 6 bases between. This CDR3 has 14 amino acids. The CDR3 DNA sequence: TGTGCCAGCAGTGACTCGACTAGCACCGGGGAGCTGTTTTTT. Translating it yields CASSDSTSTGELFF.

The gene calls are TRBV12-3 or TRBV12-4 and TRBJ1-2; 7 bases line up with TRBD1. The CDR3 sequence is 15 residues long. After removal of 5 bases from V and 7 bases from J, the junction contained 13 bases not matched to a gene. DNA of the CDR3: TGTGCCAGCAGTAGCCCATCCACAGGGGCGGGTGGCTACACCTTC. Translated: CASSSPSTGAGGYTF.

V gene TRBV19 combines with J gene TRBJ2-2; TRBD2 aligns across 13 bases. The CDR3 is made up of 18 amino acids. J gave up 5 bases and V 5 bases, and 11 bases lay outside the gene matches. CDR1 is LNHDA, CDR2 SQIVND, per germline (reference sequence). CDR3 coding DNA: TGTGCCAGTAGTCCCGGACTAGCGGGAGTTGTGTTGACCGGGGAGCTGTTTTTT. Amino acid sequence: CASSPGLAGVVLTGELFF.

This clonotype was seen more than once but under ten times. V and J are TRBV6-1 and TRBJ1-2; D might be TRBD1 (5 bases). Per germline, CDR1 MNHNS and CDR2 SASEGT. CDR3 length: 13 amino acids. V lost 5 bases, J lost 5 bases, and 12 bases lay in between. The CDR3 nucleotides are TGTGCCAGCAGTCCGATGGGGCTGTATGGCTACACCTTC. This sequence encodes CASSPMGLYGYTF.

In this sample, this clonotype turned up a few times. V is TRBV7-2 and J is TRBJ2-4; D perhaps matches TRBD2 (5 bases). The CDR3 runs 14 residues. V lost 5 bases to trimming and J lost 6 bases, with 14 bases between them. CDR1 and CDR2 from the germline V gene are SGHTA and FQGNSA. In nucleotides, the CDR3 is TGTGCCAGCAGCCCTAACGTGGGAGCAAACATTCAGTACTTC. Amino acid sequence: CASSPNVGANIQYF. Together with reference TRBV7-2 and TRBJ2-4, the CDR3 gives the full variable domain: GAGVSQSPSNKVTEKGKDVELRCDPISGHTALYWYRQSLGQGLEFLIYFQGNSAPDKSGLPSDRFSAERTGGSVSTLTIQRTQQEDSAVYLCASSPNVGANIQYFGAGTRLSVL.

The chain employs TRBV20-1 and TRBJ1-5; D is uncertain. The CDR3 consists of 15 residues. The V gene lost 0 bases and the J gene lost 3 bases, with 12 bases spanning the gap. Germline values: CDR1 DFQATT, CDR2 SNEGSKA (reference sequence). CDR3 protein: CSARDSGTDNQPQHF. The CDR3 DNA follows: TGCAGTGCTAGAGATAGCGGTACGGACAATCAGCCCCAGCATTTT.

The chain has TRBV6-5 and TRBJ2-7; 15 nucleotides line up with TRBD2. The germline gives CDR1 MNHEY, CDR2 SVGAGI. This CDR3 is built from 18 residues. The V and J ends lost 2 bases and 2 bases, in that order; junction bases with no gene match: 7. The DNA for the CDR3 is TGTGCCAGCAGTTACAGCCCGGGACTAGCGGGAGGCGCCTACGAGCAGTACTTC. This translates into CASSYSPGLAGGAYEQYF.

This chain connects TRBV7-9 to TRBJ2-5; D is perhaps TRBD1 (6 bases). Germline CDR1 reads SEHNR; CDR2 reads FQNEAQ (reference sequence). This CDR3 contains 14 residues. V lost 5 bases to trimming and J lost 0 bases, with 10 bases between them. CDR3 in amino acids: CASSDQGYQETQYF. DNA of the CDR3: TGTGCCAGCAGCGACCAGGGGTACCAAGAGACCCAGTACTTC.

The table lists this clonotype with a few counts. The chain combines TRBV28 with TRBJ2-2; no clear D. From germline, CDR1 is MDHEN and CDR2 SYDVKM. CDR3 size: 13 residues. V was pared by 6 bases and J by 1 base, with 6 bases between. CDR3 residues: CASRWQNTGELFF. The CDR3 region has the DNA TGTGCCAGCAGGTGGCAGAACACCGGGGAGCTGTTTTTT. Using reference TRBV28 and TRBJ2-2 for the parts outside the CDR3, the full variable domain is DVKVTQSSRYLVKRTGEKVFLECVQDMDHENMFWYRQDPGLGLRLIYFSYDVKMKEKGDIPEGYSVSREKKERFSLILESASTNQTSMYLCASRWQNTGELFFGEGSRLTVL.

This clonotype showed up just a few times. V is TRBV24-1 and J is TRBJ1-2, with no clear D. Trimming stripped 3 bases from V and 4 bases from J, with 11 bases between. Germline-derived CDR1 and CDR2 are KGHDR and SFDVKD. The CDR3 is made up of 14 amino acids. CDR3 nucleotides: TGTGCCACCAGTGATGCGGATCTGGTCTATGGCTACACCTTC. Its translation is CATSDADLVYGYTF.

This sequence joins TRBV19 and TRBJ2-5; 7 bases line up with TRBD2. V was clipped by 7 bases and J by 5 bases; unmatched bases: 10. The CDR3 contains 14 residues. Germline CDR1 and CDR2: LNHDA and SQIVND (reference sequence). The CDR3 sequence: CASMSRGTMETQYF. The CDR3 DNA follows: TGTGCCAGTATGTCTCGAGGGACTATGGAGACCCAGTACTTC.

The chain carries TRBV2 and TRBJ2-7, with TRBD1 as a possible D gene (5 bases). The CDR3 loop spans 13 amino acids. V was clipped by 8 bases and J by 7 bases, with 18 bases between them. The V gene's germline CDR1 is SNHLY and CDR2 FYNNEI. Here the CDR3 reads CASGIKGITEQYF. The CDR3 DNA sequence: TGTGCCAGCGGCATAAAGGGGATTACAGAGCAGTACTTC. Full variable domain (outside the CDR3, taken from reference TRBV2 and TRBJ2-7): EPEVTQTPSHQVTQMGQEVILRCVPISNHLYFYWYRQILGQKVEFLVSFYNNEISEKSEIFDDQFSVERPDGSNFTLKIRSTKLEDSAMYFCASGIKGITEQYFGPGTRLTVT.

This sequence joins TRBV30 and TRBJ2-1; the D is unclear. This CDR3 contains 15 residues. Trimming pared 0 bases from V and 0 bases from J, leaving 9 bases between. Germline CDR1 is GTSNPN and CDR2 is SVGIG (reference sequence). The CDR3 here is CAWSVGLSSYNEQFF. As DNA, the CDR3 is TGTGCCTGGAGTGTCGGCCTAAGCTCCTACAATGAGCAGTTCTTC.

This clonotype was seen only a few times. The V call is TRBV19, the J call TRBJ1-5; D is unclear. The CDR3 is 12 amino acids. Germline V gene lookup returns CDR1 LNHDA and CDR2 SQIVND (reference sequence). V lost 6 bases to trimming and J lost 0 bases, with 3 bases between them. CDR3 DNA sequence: TGTGCCAGTAGGGGTAGCAATCAGCCCCAGCATTTT. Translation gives CASRGSNQPQHF.

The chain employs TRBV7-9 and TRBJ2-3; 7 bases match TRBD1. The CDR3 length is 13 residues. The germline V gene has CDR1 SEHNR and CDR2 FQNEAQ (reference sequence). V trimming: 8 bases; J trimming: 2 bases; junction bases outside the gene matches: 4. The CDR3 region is CASGDSNTDTQYF. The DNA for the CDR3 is TGTGCCAGCGGGGACAGCAACACAGATACGCAGTATTTT.

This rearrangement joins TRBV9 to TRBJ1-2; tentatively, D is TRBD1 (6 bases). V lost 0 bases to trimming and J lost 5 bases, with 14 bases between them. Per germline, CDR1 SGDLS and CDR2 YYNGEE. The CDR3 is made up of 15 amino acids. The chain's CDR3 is CASSVGQEYAYGYTF. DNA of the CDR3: TGTGCCAGCAGCGTAGGACAGGAGTACGCGTATGGCTACACCTTC.

The CDR3 sequence: CSASSQGAFSYGYTF. CDR3 bases: TGCAGTGCTAGTTCCCAGGGGGCTTTTAGCTATGGCTACACCTTC. This chain joins TRBV20-1 and TRBJ1-2, with TRBD1 matching over 8 bases. Germline CDR1 is DFQATT and CDR2 is SNEGSKA (reference sequence). The CDR3 is 15 amino acids. After removal of 3 bases from V and 4 bases from J, the junction contained 10 bases not matched to a gene.